A selection of T cell receptor beta chains follows, all from one sample in a study of blood T cell repertoires in COVID-19. Only in-frame clones appear in the TCRdb table, and some are missing; sequencing was by immunoSEQ multiplex PCR. The repertoire holds tens of thousands of clones, around 80% seen once, with about a sixth in the top ten. What was sequenced was peripheral blood. Source of these receptors: a woman aged 80 or over with active or convalescent COVID-19. The CDR3 runs from the conserved cysteine through the conserved F or W. The D gene is left open where the match is weak. Size is stated for part of the rows, as once, few or many counts, or as a class when the clone is expanded.

D gene: .; V gene: TRBV28; clone size: .; J gene: TRBJ1-5; CDR3 protein: CASSFSSQGNQPQHF; CDR3 DNA: TGTGCCAGCAGTTTCTCATCTCAGGGTAATCAGCCCCAGCATTTT
D gene: .; V gene: TRBV7-8; clone size: .; J gene: TRBJ2-3; CDR3 protein: CASSLFSGGEVVDTQYF; CDR3 DNA: TGTGCCAGCAGCTTATTCTCGGGCGGGGAAGTAGTAGATACGCAGTATTTT
D gene: .; V gene: TRBV25-1; clone size: few; J gene: TRBJ2-3; CDR3 protein: CASSDPSWHGADTQYF; CDR3 DNA: TGTGCCAGCAGTGACCCTTCCTGGCACGGGGCAGATACGCAGTATTTT
D gene: TRBD1; V gene: TRBV7-9; clone size: .; J gene: TRBJ1-2; CDR3 protein: CASSLSSGQLSKGYTF; CDR3 DNA: TGTGCCAGCAGCTTAAGCTCGGGACAGCTATCCAAGGGCTACACCTTC
D gene: .; V gene: TRBV6-5; clone size: .; J gene: TRBJ1-2; CDR3 protein: CASSSPRESLYGYTF; CDR3 DNA: TGTGCCAGCAGTAGCCCCCGGGAGAGCTTATATGGCTACACCTTC
D gene: .; V gene: TRBV6-5; clone size: .; J gene: TRBJ2-2; CDR3 protein: CASSYHTSQGSGELFF; CDR3 DNA: TGTGCCAGCAGTTACCATACTTCACAGGGTTCCGGGGAGCTGTTTTTT
D gene: .; V gene: TRBV7-3; clone size: .; J gene: TRBJ2-3; CDR3 protein: CASSLQAAFTDTQYF; CDR3 DNA: TGTGCCAGCAGCTTACAAGCGGCCTTCACAGATACGCAGTATTTT
D gene: .; V gene: TRBV18; clone size: .; J gene: TRBJ1-3; CDR3 protein: CASSPPRGRGSGSGNTIYF; CDR3 DNA: TGTGCCAGCTCACCACCGAGGGGCAGGGGATCAGGGAGTGGAAACACCATATATTTT
D gene: .; V gene: TRBV14; clone size: once; J gene: TRBJ2-2; CDR3 protein: CASSQDFAGLLLGAGELFF; CDR3 DNA: TGTGCCAGCAGCCAAGATTTTGCAGGGTTGTTACTCGGCGCCGGGGAGCTGTTTTTT
D gene: .; V gene: TRBV5-1; clone size: .; J gene: TRBJ2-5; CDR3 protein: CASSFSGQETQYF; CDR3 DNA: TGCGCCAGCAGCTTCTCGGGGCAAGAGACCCAGTACTTC
D gene: TRBD2; V gene: TRBV5-1; clone size: .; J gene: TRBJ2-7; CDR3 protein: CASSSVPGLAYEQYF; CDR3 DNA: TGCGCCAGCAGTTCTGTTCCGGGACTAGCTTACGAGCAGTACTTC
D gene: .; V gene: TRBV2; clone size: .; J gene: TRBJ2-5; CDR3 protein: CASSDGRRIETQYF; CDR3 DNA: TGTGCCAGCAGTGATGGCAGGCGAATAGAGACCCAGTACTTC
D gene: .; V gene: TRBV2; clone size: .; J gene: TRBJ1-1; CDR3 protein: CASEVEHYTEAFF; CDR3 DNA: TGTGCCAGTGAGGTTGAACACTACACTGAAGCTTTCTTT
D gene: TRBD2; V gene: TRBV7-2; clone size: .; J gene: TRBJ2-3; CDR3 protein: CASSSPARTSGGADTQYF; CDR3 DNA: TGTGCCAGCAGCTCCCCCGCCCGGACTAGCGGGGGGGCGGATACGCAGTATTTT
D gene: .; V gene: TRBV7-9; clone size: .; J gene: TRBJ1-4; CDR3 protein: CASSPVRPGDEKLFF; CDR3 DNA: TGTGCCAGCAGCCCCGTACGGCCGGGGGATGAAAAACTGTTTTTT
D gene: TRBD1; V gene: TRBV5-1; clone size: .; J gene: TRBJ2-5; CDR3 protein: CASRPDRGRSETQYF; CDR3 DNA: TGCGCCAGCAGACCCGACAGGGGCAGATCAGAGACCCAGTACTTC
D gene: TRBD1; V gene: TRBV19; clone size: .; J gene: TRBJ1-2; CDR3 protein: CASISLGGTGGEYGYTF; CDR3 DNA: TGTGCCAGTATCTCCCTGGGGGGGACAGGTGGAGAGTATGGCTACACCTTC
D gene: TRBD2; V gene: TRBV9; clone size: .; J gene: TRBJ2-5; CDR3 protein: CASSPGTSLETQYF; CDR3 DNA: TGTGCCAGCAGCCCAGGGACTAGCTTAGAGACCCAGTACTTC
D gene: .; V gene: TRBV19; clone size: .; J gene: TRBJ2-7; CDR3 protein: CASSYAISSYEQYF; CDR3 DNA: TGTGCCAGTAGCTACGCCATTAGCTCCTACGAGCAGTACTTC
D gene: TRBD1; V gene: TRBV7-3; clone size: .; J gene: TRBJ1-1; CDR3 protein: CASSPGQPGAEAFF; CDR3 DNA: TGTGCCAGCAGCCCGGGACAGCCCGGGGCTGAAGCTTTCTTT
D gene: TRBD2; V gene: TRBV18; clone size: once; J gene: TRBJ2-5; CDR3 protein: CASSPGGDETQYF; CDR3 DNA: TGTGCCAGCTCACCGGGAGGGGATGAGACCCAGTACTTC
D gene: TRBD2; V gene: TRBV3-1/TRBV3-2; clone size: .; J gene: TRBJ2-1; CDR3 protein: CASSQKLAGGNNEQFF; CDR3 DNA: TGTGCCAGCAGCCAGAAACTAGCGGGGGGGAACAATGAGCAGTTCTTC
D gene: TRBD1; V gene: TRBV23-1; clone size: .; J gene: TRBJ2-1; CDR3 protein: CARRDRDSNEQFF; CDR3 DNA: TGCGCCAGGAGAGACCGGGACAGCAATGAGCAGTTCTTC
D gene: TRBD1; V gene: TRBV5-8; clone size: .; J gene: TRBJ2-7; CDR3 protein: CASSSGQGIGSEQYF; CDR3 DNA: TGTGCCAGCAGCTCCGGACAGGGAATAGGGAGCGAGCAGTACTTC
D gene: .; V gene: TRBV18; clone size: .; J gene: TRBJ2-2; CDR3 protein: CASSPTVEDGELFF; CDR3 DNA: TGTGCCAGCTCACCAACCGTTGAGGACGGGGAGCTGTTTTTT
D gene: TRBD2; V gene: TRBV11-1; clone size: .; J gene: TRBJ2-3; CDR3 protein: CASSTRGGAGTDTQYF; CDR3 DNA: TGTGCCAGCAGTACCCGCGGGGGGGCCGGCACAGATACGCAGTATTTT
D gene: .; V gene: TRBV4-1; clone size: .; J gene: TRBJ1-2; CDR3 protein: CASSQRGWSGYTF; CDR3 DNA: TGCGCCAGCAGCCAACGAGGGTGGAGTGGCTACACCTTC
D gene: .; V gene: TRBV4-2; clone size: .; J gene: TRBJ1-2; CDR3 protein: CASSQDQDTGHYGYTF; CDR3 DNA: TGTGCCAGCAGCCAGGACCAGGACACTGGGCACTATGGCTACACCTTC
D gene: .; V gene: TRBV7-2; clone size: .; J gene: TRBJ1-1; CDR3 protein: CASSFHGVRDTEAFF; CDR3 DNA: TGTGCCAGCAGCTTCCACGGGGTTAGGGACACTGAAGCTTTCTTT
D gene: .; V gene: TRBV3-1/TRBV3-2; clone size: .; J gene: TRBJ2-5; CDR3 protein: CASSPLTNYQETQYF; CDR3 DNA: TGTGCCAGCAGCCCCCTGACTAACTACCAAGAGACCCAGTACTTC
D gene: TRBD2; V gene: TRBV10-3; clone size: .; J gene: TRBJ2-7; CDR3 protein: CATRTGGKTYEQYF; CDR3 DNA: TGTGCCACTCGGACGGGGGGAAAAACCTACGAGCAGTACTTC
D gene: TRBD1; V gene: TRBV4-3; clone size: .; J gene: TRBJ1-6; CDR3 protein: CASSHLQTGTANSPLHF; CDR3 DNA: TGCGCCAGCAGCCACTTACAGACCGGGACAGCGAATTCCCCCCTCCACTTT
D gene: .; V gene: TRBV19; clone size: .; J gene: TRBJ1-1; CDR3 protein: CASTRGGGAFF; CDR3 DNA: TGTGCCAGTACCCGAGGGGGGGGAGCTTTCTTT
D gene: .; V gene: TRBV29-1; clone size: .; J gene: TRBJ2-4; CDR3 protein: CSAGTGRGAKNIQYF; CDR3 DNA: TGCAGCGCTGGTACAGGTAGGGGAGCCAAAAACATTCAGTACTTC
D gene: .; V gene: TRBV11-2; clone size: .; J gene: TRBJ2-5; CDR3 protein: CASSLHRSETQYF; CDR3 DNA: TGTGCCAGCAGCTTACACCGGTCGGAGACCCAGTACTTC
D gene: .; V gene: TRBV18; clone size: .; J gene: TRBJ2-1; CDR3 protein: CASSPGEANEQFF; CDR3 DNA: TGTGCCAGCTCACCAGGGGAGGCCAATGAGCAGTTCTTC
D gene: .; V gene: TRBV18; clone size: .; J gene: TRBJ1-1; CDR3 protein: CASSPPNARDTPEAFF; CDR3 DNA: TGTGCCAGCTCACCACCCAATGCCCGGGACACCCCTGAAGCTTTCTTT
D gene: .; V gene: TRBV7-2; clone size: .; J gene: TRBJ2-7; CDR3 protein: CASSLVDIPYEQYF; CDR3 DNA: TGTGCCAGCAGCTTAGTAGACATACCCTACGAGCAGTACTTC
D gene: TRBD1; V gene: TRBV10-3; clone size: .; J gene: TRBJ2-7; CDR3 protein: CAIKQGNIYEQYF; CDR3 DNA: TGTGCCATAAAACAGGGGAATATCTACGAGCAGTACTTC
D gene: TRBD2; V gene: TRBV3-1/TRBV3-2; clone size: .; J gene: TRBJ2-3; CDR3 protein: CASSSLAGEPDTQYF; CDR3 DNA: TGTGCCAGCAGCAGTCTAGCGGGAGAGCCAGATACGCAGTATTTT
D gene: TRBD2; V gene: TRBV7-2; clone size: .; J gene: TRBJ2-3; CDR3 protein: CASSLVAGGGTDTQYF; CDR3 DNA: TGTGCCAGCAGCTTAGTAGCGGGGGGAGGCACAGATACGCAGTATTTT
D gene: TRBD1; V gene: TRBV6-2/TRBV6-3; clone size: .; J gene: TRBJ1-1; CDR3 protein: CASSSPRFSGGDTEAFF; CDR3 DNA: TGTGCCAGCAGTTCGCCCAGGTTCTCAGGGGGAGACACTGAAGCTTTCTTT